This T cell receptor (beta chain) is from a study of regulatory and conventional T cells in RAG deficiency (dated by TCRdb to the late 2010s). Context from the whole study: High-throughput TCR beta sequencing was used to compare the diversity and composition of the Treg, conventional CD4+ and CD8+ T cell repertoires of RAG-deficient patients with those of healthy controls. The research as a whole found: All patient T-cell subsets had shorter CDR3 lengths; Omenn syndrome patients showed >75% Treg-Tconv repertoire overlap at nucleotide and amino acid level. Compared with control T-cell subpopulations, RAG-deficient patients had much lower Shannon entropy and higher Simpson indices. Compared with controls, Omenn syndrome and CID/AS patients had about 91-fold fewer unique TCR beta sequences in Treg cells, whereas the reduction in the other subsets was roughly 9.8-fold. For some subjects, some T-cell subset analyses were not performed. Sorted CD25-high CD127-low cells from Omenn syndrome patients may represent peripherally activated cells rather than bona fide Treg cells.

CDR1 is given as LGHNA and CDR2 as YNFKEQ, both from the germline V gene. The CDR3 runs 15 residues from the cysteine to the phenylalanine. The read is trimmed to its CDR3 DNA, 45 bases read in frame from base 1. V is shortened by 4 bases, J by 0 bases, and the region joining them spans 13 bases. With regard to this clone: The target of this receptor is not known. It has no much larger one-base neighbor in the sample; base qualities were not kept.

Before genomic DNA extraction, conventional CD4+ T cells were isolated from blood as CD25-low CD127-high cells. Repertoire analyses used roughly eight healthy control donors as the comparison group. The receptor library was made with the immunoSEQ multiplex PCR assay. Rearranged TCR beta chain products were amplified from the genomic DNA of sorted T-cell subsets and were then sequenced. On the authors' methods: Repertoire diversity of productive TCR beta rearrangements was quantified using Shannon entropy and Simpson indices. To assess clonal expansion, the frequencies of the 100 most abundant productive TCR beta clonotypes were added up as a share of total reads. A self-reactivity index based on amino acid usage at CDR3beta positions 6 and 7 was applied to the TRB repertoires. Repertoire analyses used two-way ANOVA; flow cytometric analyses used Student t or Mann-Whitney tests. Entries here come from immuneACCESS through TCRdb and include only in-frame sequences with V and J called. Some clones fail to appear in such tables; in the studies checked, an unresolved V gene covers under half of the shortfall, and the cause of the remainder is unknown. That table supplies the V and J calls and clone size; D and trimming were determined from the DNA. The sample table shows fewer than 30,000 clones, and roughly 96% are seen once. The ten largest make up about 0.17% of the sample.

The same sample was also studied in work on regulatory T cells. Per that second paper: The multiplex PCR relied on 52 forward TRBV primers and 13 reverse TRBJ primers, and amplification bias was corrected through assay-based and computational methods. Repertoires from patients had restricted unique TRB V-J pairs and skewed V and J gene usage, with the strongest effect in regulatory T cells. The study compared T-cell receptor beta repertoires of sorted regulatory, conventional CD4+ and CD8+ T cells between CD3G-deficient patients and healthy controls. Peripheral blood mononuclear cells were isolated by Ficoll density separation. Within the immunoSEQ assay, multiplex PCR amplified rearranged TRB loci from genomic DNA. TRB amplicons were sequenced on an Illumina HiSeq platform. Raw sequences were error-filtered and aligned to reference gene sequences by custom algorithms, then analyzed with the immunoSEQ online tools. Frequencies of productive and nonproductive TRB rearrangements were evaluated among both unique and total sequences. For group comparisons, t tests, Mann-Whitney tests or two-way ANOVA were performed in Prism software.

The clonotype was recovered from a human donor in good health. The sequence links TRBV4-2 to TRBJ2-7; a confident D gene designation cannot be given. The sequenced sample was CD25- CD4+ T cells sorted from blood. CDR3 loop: CASSPIRVPSYEQYF. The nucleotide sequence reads TGTGCCAGCAGCCCGATCCGAGTCCCCTCCTACGAGCAGTACTTC.